Listed below are T cell receptor beta chains from one sample, sequenced in a study of early stage breast cancer tumors. Assay used: immunoSEQ multiplex PCR; TCRdb lists only in-frame clones, some missing. The sample shows about 72,000 clones, roughly 80% of them seen only once. What was sequenced was blood. These receptors were obtained from a person between 55 and 69 years old with breast cancer. The CDR3 runs from the conserved cysteine through the conserved F or W. D genes are given only for firm matches. A clone size is listed for some rows: how often the clone was seen (once, few, many), or a class if it is expanded.

clone size	V gene	D gene	J gene	CDR3 DNA	CDR3 protein
NA	TRBV6-5	NA	TRBJ2-7	TGTGCCAGCAGTTACTCGAGTCAGGGCTCCTACGAGCAGTACTTC	CASSYSSQGSYEQYF
NA	TRBV4-1	NA	TRBJ2-1	TGCGCCAGCAGCCAAGGGCAGGACCGGGCGGATGAGCAGTTCTTC	CASSQGQDRADEQFF
NA	TRBV9	TRBD2	TRBJ2-3	TGTGCCAGCAGCGCGACCGGGACTAGCGGCACGGGTACGCAGTATTTT	CASSATGTSGTGTQYF
NA	TRBV29-1	NA	TRBJ1-1	TGCAGCGTTGTTCGTTTACCTGAAGCTTTCTTT	CSVVRLPEAFF
NA	TRBV7-3	TRBD1	TRBJ2-7	TGTGCCAGCAGTCTGGACAGGAGCTACGTCTACGAGCAGTACTTC	CASSLDRSYVYEQYF
few	TRBV28	NA	TRBJ2-1	TGTGCCAGCATCTTAAGGGTCGGGGTGGTAAACAATGAGCAGTTCTTC	CASILRVGVVNNEQFF
once	TRBV5-6	NA	TRBJ2-7	TGTGCCAGCAGCGCTAGTGGGACCACCTACGAGCAGTACTTC	CASSASGTTYEQYF
NA	TRBV5-1	NA	TRBJ2-2	TGCGCCAGCAGCTGGGCGGGTAACGGGGAGCTGTTTTTT	CASSWAGNGELFF
NA	TRBV10-3	TRBD1	TRBJ2-7	TGTGCCATCAGAGAAGACAGGGGGATCTCCTACGAGCAGTACTTC	CAIREDRGISYEQYF
NA	TRBV27	NA	TRBJ1-1	TGTGCCAGCAGTTCCACCGGCACTCTGAACACTGAAGCTTTCTTT	CASSSTGTLNTEAFF
NA	TRBV7-6	NA	TRBJ1-2	TGTGCCAGCAGCTTAATTTCGGGGGCAATCTATGGCTACACCTTC	CASSLISGAIYGYTF
NA	TRBV5-1	TRBD2	TRBJ2-7	TGCGCCAGCAGCGTGTTTAGCGGGGGGCAACTACCGAGCTCCTACGAGCAGTACTTC	CASSVFSGGQLPSSYEQYF
NA	TRBV4-1	TRBD2	TRBJ2-7	TGCGCCAGCAGCCAAGAGTCTAGCGGACTATACGAGCAGTACTTC	CASSQESSGLYEQYF
NA	TRBV5-5	TRBD2	TRBJ2-1	TGTGCCAGCAGCTCGGGACTAGCGGGAGTTAATGAGCAGTTCTTC	CASSSGLAGVNEQFF
NA	TRBV5-6	TRBD1	TRBJ1-6	TGTGCCAGCAGTCCCAGGACAGGGGGCGCTTATAATTCACCCCTCCACTTT	CASSPRTGGAYNSPLHF
once	TRBV10-3	NA	TRBJ2-3	TGTGCCATCGGACAGTCGTCCCACCCCACTAGCACAGATACGCAGTATTTT	CAIGQSSHPTSTDTQYF
NA	TRBV6-7	TRBD1	TRBJ1-2	TGTGCCAGCAGTTTCCGGGACAGGAACTATGGCTACACCTTC	CASSFRDRNYGYTF
NA	TRBV5-4	NA	TRBJ2-1	TGTGCCAGCAGCCTGGGGAGTAGCTCCTACAATGAGCAGTTCTTC	CASSLGSSSYNEQFF
once	TRBV10-1	NA	TRBJ2-1	TGCGCCAGCAGTGAGTCGGGTAAAAATGAGCAGTTCTTC	CASSESGKNEQFF
NA	TRBV2	NA	TRBJ2-3	TGTGCCAGCAGCAGAACGACAGATACGCAGTATTTT	CASSRTTDTQYF